Below are 9 T cell receptor beta chains sequenced from a single sample in a study of blood T cell repertoires in COVID-19 (dated by TCRdb to the early 2020s). Library generation was performed with the immunoSEQ multiplex PCR assay. The source is immuneACCESS, and TCRdb retained only in-frame sequences with V and J called. Part of the clones is not carried over; for the studies checked, unresolved V genes explain less than half of this, and the remainder is unexplained. Here the sample has 90,000 to 140,000 clones; 81% occur a single time. The biggest ten clones account for 8% to 10% of the sample. Sample: peripheral blood. The receptor set was obtained from a woman in her sixties or seventies with acute or convalescent COVID-19.

The chain carries TRBV30 and TRBJ2-7; D may be TRBD2 (6 bases). Germline CDR1 and CDR2: GTSNPN and SVGIG (reference sequence). This CDR3 has 14 amino acids. Trimming took 4 bases from V and 2 from J, leaving 15 bases between them. The CDR3 region has the DNA TGTGCCTGGAAGAGGGGCGGGGCGACCTACGAGCAGTACTTC. Translation gives CAWKRGGATYEQYF.

The chain recombines TRBV27 with TRBJ2-7; a weak D match, TRBD1 (7 bases). CDR1 is MNHEY and CDR2 is SMNVEV in the germline V gene (reference sequence). V lost 5 bases to trimming and J lost 7 bases, with 15 bases between them. This CDR3 spans 13 amino acids. The CDR3 here is CASSIDRDLEQYF. DNA of the CDR3: TGTGCCAGCAGTATTGACAGGGACTTGGAGCAGTACTTC.

The chain joins TRBV6-4 to TRBJ1-1; D is undetermined. The CDR3 runs to 14 residues. The V end lost 0 bases, the J end lost 1 base, and 6 bases lay between the germline ends. The germline CDR1 and CDR2 sequences are MRHNA and SNTAGT. The CDR3 coding sequence is TGTGCCAGCAGTGACTCGCCAGGGAACACTGAAGCTTTCTTT. It encodes CASSDSPGNTEAFF.

This clone appeared a single time. The rearrangement links TRBV6-2 or TRBV6-3 to TRBJ2-1, with TRBD1 matching 9 bases. Germline loops: CDR1 MNHEY, CDR2 SVGEGT. V was clipped by 6 bases and J by 3 bases; unmatched bases: 6. CDR3 length equals 15 residues. The CDR3, as DNA: TGTGCCAGCAGCCAGACAGGGGGGGACTACAATGAGCAGTTCTTC. Protein product: CASSQTGGDYNEQFF.

Only a few counts were recorded for this clone. Within the sample, other DNA sequences also encode this same CDR3. V and J are TRBV5-1 and TRBJ2-7; 9 bases line up with TRBD1. Germline V gene data show CDR1 as SGHRS and CDR2 as YFSETQ. The CDR3 totals 14 residues. Unmatched junction bases numbered 2, after V lost 3 bases and J lost 1 base. The CDR3 region is CASSSGQGSYEQYF. In DNA, the CDR3 is TGCGCCAGCAGCTCCGGACAGGGGTCCTACGAGCAGTACTTC.

The chain carries TRBV5-6 and TRBJ2-1; tentative D call: TRBD2 (6 bases). This CDR3 spans 15 amino acids. Germline V gene sequence: CDR1 SGHDT, CDR2 YYEEEE. Trimming shortened V by 4 bases and J by 3 bases, and 14 bases separated the two germline ends. DNA for the CDR3: TGTGCCAGCAGCCTAAGCGGGTTAGTCTACAATGAGCAGTTCTTC. Encoded protein: CASSLSGLVYNEQFF.

The chain couples TRBV5-4 to TRBJ2-7; 9 bases agree with TRBD2. Trimming took 4 bases from V and 6 from J; bases not matched to a gene: 8. The CDR3 has 14 residues. CDR1 is SGHNT and CDR2 is YYREEE in the germline V gene (reference sequence). This CDR3 is CASSQGTSRGEQYF. The CDR3 DNA reads as TGTGCCAGCAGCCAAGGGACTAGCCGTGGCGAGCAGTACTTC. Full variable domain (missing parts from reference TRBV5-4 and TRBJ2-7): ETGVTQSPTHLIKTRGQQVTLRCSSQSGHNTVSWYQQALGQGPQFIFQYYREEENGRGNFPPRFSGLQFPNYSSELNVNALELDDSALYLCASSQGTSRGEQYFGPGTRLTVT.

This sequence joins TRBV7-9 and TRBJ2-1, with unresolved D. CDR3 length: 13 residues. The V end lost 8 bases, the J end lost 6 bases, and 14 bases lay between the germline ends. The germline V gene encodes CDR1 SEHNR and CDR2 FQNEAQ (reference sequence). CDR3 region: CASRTKASNEQFF. The DNA of the CDR3 is TGTGCCAGCCGCACCAAAGCCTCCAATGAGCAGTTCTTC.

This chain joins TRBV19 and TRBJ2-1; the match to TRBD2 covers 14 bases. The CDR3 is 17 residues long. Per germline, CDR1 LNHDA and CDR2 SQIVND (reference sequence). V shed 6 bases and J 9 bases; nucleotides not matched to a gene: 13. In DNA form, the CDR3 reads TGTGCCAGTAGCTTGAGATCCGGGACTAGCGGGAGAGGTGAGCAGTTCTTC. This sequence encodes CASSLRSGTSGRGEQFF.